Presented here are 19 T cell receptor beta chains from one specimen sequenced in a study of blood T cell repertoires in COVID-19 (TCRdb year 2020). The library relied on the immunoSEQ multiplex PCR assay. TCRdb stores this immuneACCESS table with in-frame sequences only. Part of the clones is absent; in the studies checked, under half of the shortfall reflects unresolved V genes, and no reason is known for the rest. Counted in this sample were 250,000 or so clones; approximately 80% of them appeared once. Approximately 4.8% of the sample rests with the top ten. The sample consisted of peripheral blood. These receptors were collected from a woman in her 70s with acute or convalescent COVID-19.

The chain joins TRBV18 to TRBJ1-2; 10 nucleotides line up with TRBD1. After removal of 0 bases from V and 14 bases from J, the junction contained 9 bases not matched to a gene. The CDR3 sequence is 14 residues long. The germline gives CDR1 KGHSH, CDR2 LQKENI. CDR3 in DNA: TGTGCCAGCTCACCACCGGGACAGGGGCGGGTATGGACCTTC. Its protein product is CASSPPGQGRVWTF. The full variable domain, in which reference TRBV18 and TRBJ1-2 provide the parts outside the CDR3, is NAGVMQNPRHLVRRRGQEARLRCSPMKGHSHVYWYRQLPEEGLKFMVYLQKENIIDESGMPKERFSAEFPKEGPSILRIQQVVRGDSAAYFCASSPPGQGRVWTFGSGTRLTVV.

As concerns this clone: Other DNA sequences in the sample encode the same CDR3. V is TRBV29-1 and J is TRBJ1-1; 8 nucleotides line up with TRBD1. Germline V gene lookup returns CDR1 SQVTM and CDR2 ANQGSEA. Trimming removed 5 bases from V and 7 bases from J; junction bases left unmatched: 9. CDR3 length equals 13 residues. CDR3 protein: CSVSWTGRSEAFF. The CDR3 DNA reads as TGCAGCGTTTCATGGACAGGGAGGAGTGAAGCTTTCTTT. The variable domain in full, completed from reference TRBV29-1 and TRBJ1-1, reads SAVISQKPSRDICQRGTSLTIQCQVDSQVTMMFWYRQQPGQSLTLIATANQGSEATYESGFVIDKFPISRPNLTFSTLTVSNMSPEDSSIYLCSVSWTGRSEAFFGQGTRLTVV.

About this clone itself: Other DNA sequences in this sample translate to the same CDR3. The J gene is TRBJ1-2, the V gene TRBV6-5; D is perhaps TRBD1 (5 bases). This CDR3 is 13 amino acids long. The germline gives CDR1 MNHEY, CDR2 SVGAGI. V gave up 0 bases and J gave up 8 bases, with 10 bases separating them. For the CDR3, the DNA is TGTGCCAGCAGTTACTCGGGGGGAGGAGGCTACACCTTC. Amino acids: CASSYSGGGGYTF.

The sample holds a few counts of this clone. The rearrangement uses TRBV14 and TRBJ2-2, with TRBD2 as a possible D gene (5 bases). The CDR3 loop spans 18 amino acids. V lost 0 bases, J lost 0 bases, and 14 bases lay in between. Germline CDR1 reads SGHDN; CDR2 reads FVKESK. The CDR3 protein is CASSQEAGLHANTGELFF. The DNA of the CDR3 is TGTGCCAGCAGCCAAGAAGCTGGACTGCACGCGAACACCGGGGAGCTGTTTTTT.

The V call is TRBV29-1, the J call TRBJ1-2, with 7 bases identical to TRBD1. Trimming at V came to 1 base and at J to 5 bases, leaving 4 bases not matched to a gene. Germline assignment: CDR1 SQVTM and CDR2 ANQGSEA. The CDR3 has 13 residues. The DNA for the CDR3 is TGCAGCGTTGAAGGCCAGGGGGTGTATGGCTACACCTTC. Its translation is CSVEGQGVYGYTF. The full variable domain, its missing parts supplied by reference TRBV29-1 and TRBJ1-2, is SAVISQKPSRDICQRGTSLTIQCQVDSQVTMMFWYRQQPGQSLTLIATANQGSEATYESGFVIDKFPISRPNLTFSTLTVSNMSPEDSSIYLCSVEGQGVYGYTFGSGTRLTVV.

The CDR3 spells CASSSLDRGHGYTF. As DNA, the CDR3 is TGTGCCAGCAGCTCCCTGGACAGGGGGCATGGCTACACCTTC. This rearrangement joins TRBV5-4 to TRBJ1-2; 11 nucleotides match TRBD1. J lost 6 bases, V lost 3 bases, and 4 bases had no gene match. CDR1 and CDR2 from the germline V gene are SGHNT and YYREEE (reference sequence). CDR3 length equals 14 residues.

In its sample, this clone was seen a few times. The chain links TRBV6-2 or TRBV6-3 to TRBJ1-5; D not certain. This CDR3 comprises 15 residues. Trimming removed 2 bases from V and 2 bases from J, with 10 bases in between. The germline CDR1 and CDR2 sequences are MNHEY and SVGEGT. CDR3 nucleotides: TGTGCCAGCAGTTACGAGGGAGTTGGCAATCAGCCCCAGCATTTT. Amino acid sequence: CASSYEGVGNQPQHF.

This chain connects TRBV2 to TRBJ2-2, with TRBD2 as a possible D gene (6 bases). V shed 1 base and J shed 4 bases, with 10 bases lying between them. CDR3 length equals 15 residues. Germline-derived CDR1 and CDR2 are SNHLY and FYNNEI. The CDR3 protein is CASSEVRGSTGELFF. As DNA, the CDR3 is TGTGCCAGCAGTGAAGTCCGGGGGTCCACCGGGGAGCTGTTTTTT.

This clone was detected a few times. V and J are TRBV5-1 and TRBJ1-4; 9 bases line up with TRBD1. The CDR3 contains 19 residues. Germline trimming cut 1 base from V and 3 bases from J; bases unmatched to any gene: 13. Germline values: CDR1 SGHRS, CDR2 YFSETQ. This CDR3 reads CASSLWDRAGDAANEKLFF. The CDR3 bases are TGCGCCAGCAGCTTGTGGGACAGGGCGGGGGACGCAGCTAATGAAAAACTGTTTTTT.

The V call is TRBV24-1, the J call TRBJ1-4; D is uncertain. This CDR3 spans 17 amino acids. Germline V gene lookup returns CDR1 KGHDR and CDR2 SFDVKD. The V end lost 4 bases, the J end lost 3 bases, and 17 bases lay between the germline ends. The CDR3 region has the DNA TGTGCCACCAGTGAAGGGAACACGGAGGGTCCTAATGAAAAACTGTTTTTT. The encoded protein is CATSEGNTEGPNEKLFF.

V usage is TRBV5-1 and J usage is TRBJ1-6; possible D gene TRBD1, 6 bases. Germline assignment: CDR1 SGHRS and CDR2 YFSETQ. The V and J ends lost 4 bases and 2 bases respectively, with 10 bases between them. This CDR3 is built from 15 residues. In DNA form, the CDR3 reads TGCGCCAGCAGCGCGGACAGTCCCTATAATTCACCCCTCCACTTT. Encoded protein: CASSADSPYNSPLHF.

V is TRBV10-1 and J is TRBJ2-1, with a tentative D call TRBD1 (5 bases). The CDR3 spans 14 residues. In germline, CDR1 is WNHNN, CDR2 SYGVQD (reference sequence). The V end was cut by 2 bases, the J end by 7 bases, with 12 bases between. DNA of the CDR3: TGCGCCAGCAGTGAGGGGGCTGTCAGTAATGAGCAGTTCTTC. This codes for CASSEGAVSNEQFF.

The V call is TRBV6-5, the J call TRBJ2-7; TRBD2 matches 8 bases. Germline V gene data show CDR1 as MNHEY and CDR2 as SVGAGI. The ends lost 6 bases at V and 5 bases at J; junction bases unmatched: 3. This CDR3 is built from 12 residues. The CDR3 is CASSGLANEQYF. The CDR3 nucleotides are TGTGCCAGCAGCGGACTAGCCAACGAGCAGTACTTC.

This clone came up a few times. The gene calls are TRBV7-2 and TRBJ1-1, with 8 bases lining up with TRBD1. The V and J ends lost 9 bases and 2 bases, in that order; junction bases with no gene match: 5. CDR3 size: 13 residues. Germline V CDR1 and CDR2: SGHTA, FQGNSA. In DNA form, the CDR3 reads TGTGCCAGTAGGGGACAGGCAAACACTGAAGCTTTCTTT. It yields the protein CASRGQANTEAFF.

The chain is built from TRBV27 and TRBJ2-2, with a weak D call TRBD2 (6 bases). The ends were cut back, 4 bases at V and 5 bases at J, with 17 bases in the middle. This CDR3 has 16 residues. CDR1 and CDR2 from the germline V gene are MNHEY and SMNVEV (reference sequence). The CDR3 loop reads CASSYISFGGTGELFF. CDR3 in DNA: TGTGCCAGCAGTTATATATCCTTCGGGGGAACCGGGGAGCTGTTTTTT.

This chain links TRBV19 with TRBJ1-5, with D hard to call. The V end lost 7 bases, the J end lost 4 bases, and 11 bases lay between the germline ends. The CDR3 spans 13 residues. CDR1 is LNHDA, CDR2 SQIVND, per germline (reference sequence). Here the CDR3 reads CASTTGGNQPQHF. The CDR3, as DNA: TGTGCCAGTACGACGGGAGGGAATCAGCCCCAGCATTTT.

Turning to this clone: Different DNA sequences within this sample yield the same CDR3. This rearrangement joins TRBV11-3 to TRBJ1-1; D is unresolved. Germline CDR1 reads SGHNT; CDR2 reads YENEEA. This CDR3 region has 13 residues. V lost 3 bases, J lost 1 base, and 6 bases lay in between. The CDR3 DNA sequence: TGTGCCAGCAGCTTTAGCCGGAACACTGAAGCTTTCTTT. Protein product: CASSFSRNTEAFF.

The rearrangement uses TRBV7-2 and TRBJ2-3, with TRBD1 as a possible D gene (5 bases). Germline V gene data show CDR1 as SGHTA and CDR2 as FQGNSA. V dropped 1 base and J dropped 1 base, with 9 bases sitting between them. There are 15 residues in the CDR3. CDR3 region: CASSLVGARTDTQYF. Here the CDR3 DNA reads TGTGCCAGCAGCTTAGTAGGGGCACGCACAGATACGCAGTATTTT.

The rearrangement links TRBV10-3 to TRBJ2-3, with D perhaps TRBD2 (6 bases). The CDR3 contains 12 residues. V shed 8 bases and J shed 5 bases, with 11 bases lying between them. Per the germline V gene, CDR1 is ENHRY and CDR2 is SYGVKD. CDR3 nucleotides: TGTGCCATCGCCGCTAGCGAAGATACGCAGTATTTT. Protein: CAIAASEDTQYF.